These 8 T cell receptor beta chains came from one sample sequenced in a study of blood T cells in healthy people across ages (dated by TCRdb to 2015 to 2017). Library creation used 5' RACE. A second about 7 to 12 cycle PCR used a sample-barcoded 5' primer and a J-beta primer mix. TCRdb cleaned the public reads at Q25 with fastp, built clones with MiXCR and kept in-frame beta chains. Each CDR3 protein appears once, grouped with its most common genes and DNA. The sample records 1.8 million or so distinct CDR3 sequences, 39% of which are singletons. 23% of the sample lies in the top ten. The sample taken for sequencing was blood. Receptor source: a human donor in good health.

This chain connects TRBV12-3 or TRBV12-4 to TRBJ2-5; 9 bases line up with TRBD2. CDR3 length equals 15 residues. After removal of 4 bases from V and 4 bases from J, the junction contained 7 bases not matched to a gene. The CDR3 here is CASSYPSSGAETQYF. The DNA for the CDR3 is TGTGCCAGCAGTTATCCCTCTAGCGGGGCAGAGACCCAGTACTTC.

The chain has TRBV7-2 and TRBJ2-2, with 10 bases lining up with TRBD2. J was trimmed by 2 bases and V by 3 bases; bases with no gene match: 6. The germline gives CDR1 SGHTA, CDR2 FQGNSA. This CDR3 comprises 17 residues. The CDR3 loop reads CASSLIAGGLNTGELFF. In DNA, the CDR3 is TGTGCCAGCAGCTTGATAGCGGGGGGCCTCAACACCGGGGAGCTGTTTTTT. Full variable domain (rest looked up from reference TRBV7-2 and TRBJ2-2): GAGVSQSPSNKVTEKGKDVELRCDPISGHTALYWYRQSLGQGLEFLIYFQGNSAPDKSGLPSDRFSAERTGGSVSTLTIQRTQQEDSAVYLCASSLIAGGLNTGELFFGEGSRLTVL.

The chain links TRBV20-1 to TRBJ2-3; the D is unclear. Germline V gene sequence: CDR1 DFQATT, CDR2 SNEGSKA (reference sequence). The CDR3 is 12 residues long. Trimming shortened V by 6 bases and J by 5 bases, and 12 bases separated the two germline ends. The CDR3 region has the DNA TGCAGTGCGGGTGGGATAGGAGATACGCAGTATTTT. It yields the protein CSAGGIGDTQYF.

Only a few counts were recorded for this clonotype. The V and J genes are TRBV10-3 and TRBJ1-5; no reliable D call. The CDR3 runs 15 residues. V was clipped by 6 bases and J by 0 bases, with 12 bases between them. Germline lookup yields CDR1 ENHRY and CDR2 SYGVKD. CDR3 protein: CAIRSSDGSNQPQHF. The CDR3 DNA reads as TGTGCCATCAGATCAAGCGACGGTAGCAATCAGCCCCAGCATTTT.

This clonotype was seen a few times. The chain links TRBV20-1 to TRBJ2-7; D tentatively fits TRBD1 or TRBD2 (5 bases each). Trimming cost V 0 bases and J 6 bases, with 18 bases left between them. The CDR3 spans 15 residues. The germline V gene has CDR1 DFQATT and CDR2 SNEGSKA (reference sequence). The CDR3 is CSARDGDQGELEQYF. The CDR3 DNA is TGCAGTGCTAGAGACGGGGATCAGGGTGAACTCGAGCAGTACTTC.

A few counts support this clonotype. The chain employs TRBV2 and TRBJ2-3, with 10 bases aligning to TRBD2. The CDR3 extends over 16 amino acids. The germline V gene encodes CDR1 SNHLY and CDR2 FYNNEI. Losses at the gene ends were 6 bases for V and 6 bases for J; bases not matched to a gene: 12. The CDR3 bases are TGTGCCAGCAGCAGCAGCGGGGGGGTAGGAGTGGATACGCAGTATTTT. Residues: CASSSSGGVGVDTQYF.

J is TRBJ2-1 and V is TRBV9, with D perhaps TRBD2 (6 bases). V was clipped by 0 bases and J by 4 bases, with 14 bases between them. CDR3 length: 16 residues. Germline V gene lookup returns CDR1 SGDLS and CDR2 YYNGEE. CDR3 sequence: CASSVAGSGTYNEQFF. Here the CDR3 DNA reads TGTGCCAGCAGCGTAGCGGGTAGCGGAACATACAATGAGCAGTTCTTC.

The gene calls are TRBV5-5 and TRBJ1-2; TRBD1 agrees at 7 bases. Germline V gene lookup returns CDR1 SGHKS and CDR2 YYEKEE (reference sequence). V lost 0 bases to trimming and J lost 4 bases; unmatched junction nucleotides: 12. The CDR3 length is 17 residues. CDR3 DNA: TGTGCCAGCAGCTTGGAACAGGGGACCAGGGGATCCTATGGCTACACCTTC. Translating gives CASSLEQGTRGSYGYTF.